The clone carrying this T cell receptor (beta chain) was counted at least ten times. The CDR3 loop spans 12 amino acids. Trimming left V 3 bases short and J 4 bases short, with 4 bases between. Germline CDR1 SGHTA, CDR2 FQGNSA. TCRdb redid the calling of the RT-PCR reads with MiXCR, one entry per CDR3 protein. The data contain more than 600,000 distinct CDR3 sequences, 14% of them singletons. The sequenced sample was memory CD4+ T cells from blood. The TCR sequence derives from a female donor in good health, serving as a healthy control. The rearrangement uses TRBV7-2 and TRBJ1-5; D not certain. The CDR3 reads CASSFKNQPQHF. The CDR3 DNA reads as TGTGCCAGCAGCTTCAAGAATCAGCCCCAGCATTTT.